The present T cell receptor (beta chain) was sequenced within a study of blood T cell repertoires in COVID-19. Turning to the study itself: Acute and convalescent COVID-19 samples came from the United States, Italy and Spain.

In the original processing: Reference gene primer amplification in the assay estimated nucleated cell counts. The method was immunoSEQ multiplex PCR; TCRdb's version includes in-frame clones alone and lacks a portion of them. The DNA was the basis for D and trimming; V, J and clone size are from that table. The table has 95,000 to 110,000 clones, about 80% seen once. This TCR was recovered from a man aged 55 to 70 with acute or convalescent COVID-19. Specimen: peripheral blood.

Written as DNA, the CDR3 is TGTGCCAGCAGCCAAGGGGGGACAGGGGCCCTGAGAGGGGAGACCCAGTACTTC. Translating it yields CASSQGGTGALRGETQYF. V is TRBV4-2 and J is TRBJ2-5; 10 bases map to TRBD1. The V gene's germline CDR1 is LGHNA and CDR2 YNFKEQ. After removal of 1 base from V and 5 bases from J, the junction contained 13 bases not matched to a gene. This CDR3 region has 18 residues.